Below are 27 T cell receptor beta chains sequenced from a single sample in a study of Ad26.COV2.S vaccination and SARS-CoV-2 variants. Treatment: roughly 18 received Ad26.COV2.S at low or high dose, single or two shots; several received placebo; per-sample allocation not given. After the first vaccine or placebo injection, samples were drawn on day 63. Assay used: immunoSEQ multiplex PCR; TCRdb lists only in-frame clones, some missing. The sample has some 320,000 clones, over 80% seen once. This material consisted of peripheral blood, taken in a trial of Ad26.COV2.S vaccine versus placebo. Every receptor here comes from a person aged 18-60 years who received the Ad26.COV2.S COVID-19 vaccine or a placebo.

The chain links TRBV29-1 to TRBJ1-2, with D tentatively TRBD1 (5 bases). The CDR3 is 13 residues long. CDR1 SQVTM and CDR2 ANQGSEA come from the germline V gene. Trimming removed 2 bases at V and 8 bases at J, with 15 bases between. CDR3 in amino acids: CSVEIKWDSGYTF. The CDR3 DNA follows: TGCAGCGTTGAAATCAAATGGGACTCGGGCTACACCTTC.

This chain connects TRBV5-6 to TRBJ2-1; TRBD2 agrees at 13 bases. After removal of 7 bases from V and 8 bases from J, the junction contained 9 bases not matched to a gene. The CDR3 is 15 amino acids. Germline CDR1 SGHDT, CDR2 YYEEEE. This chain's CDR3 is CASLRTSGGYHEQFF. CDR3 nucleotides: TGTGCCAGCCTCCGGACTAGCGGGGGATATCATGAGCAGTTCTTC. Filled out from reference TRBV5-6 and TRBJ2-1, the complete variable domain reads DAGVTQSPTHLIKTRGQQVTLRCSPKSGHDTVSWYQQALGQGPQFIFQYYEEEERQRGNFPDRFSGHQFPNYSSELNVNALLLGDSALYLCASLRTSGGYHEQFFGPGTRLTVL.

The chain has TRBV2 and TRBJ2-7; 8 nucleotides line up with TRBD1. The germline gives CDR1 SNHLY, CDR2 FYNNEI. There are 16 residues in the CDR3. The junction had 9 bases not matched to a gene; V was cut back by 5 bases and J by 0 bases. This chain's CDR3 is CASSTPGQGFSYEQYF. Written as DNA, the CDR3 is TGTGCCAGCAGTACACCCGGACAGGGCTTCTCCTACGAGCAGTACTTC.

The chain is built from TRBV7-3 and TRBJ2-3, with D possibly TRBD1 on 6 matching bases. The V gene lost 2 bases and the J gene lost 2 bases, with 8 bases spanning the gap. Germline CDR1 and CDR2: SGHTA and FQGTGA. CDR3 length: 14 amino acids. The CDR3 sequence: CASSLRTDTDTQYF. The CDR3 bases are TGTGCCAGCAGCTTACGGACAGACACAGATACGCAGTATTTT.

The chain carries TRBV3-1 (or the pseudogene TRBV3-2) and TRBJ2-7; 9 bases align to TRBD1. V was pared by 3 bases and J by 4 bases, with 4 bases of the junction left unmatched. CDR3 length: 14 residues. Germline assignment: CDR1 LGHDT and CDR2 YNNKEL (reference sequence). The CDR3 loop reads CASSHHGTGYEQYF. DNA of the CDR3: TGTGCCAGCAGCCACCATGGGACAGGGTACGAGCAGTACTTC.

This chain joins TRBV25-1 and TRBJ1-1, with D possibly matching TRBD1 (5 bases). The length of the CDR3 is 12 residues. Germline V gene data show CDR1 as MGHDK and CDR2 as SYGVNS. Trimming shortened V by 7 bases and J by 3 bases, and 9 bases separated the two germline ends. Here the CDR3 DNA reads TGTGCCAGCACCGAGGGGTACACTGAAGCTTTCTTT. It encodes CASTEGYTEAFF.

This rearrangement joins TRBV28 to TRBJ1-2, with 9 positions matching TRBD1. Germline CDR1 and CDR2: MDHEN and SYDVKM. The CDR3 runs to 15 residues. V lost 4 bases and J lost 1; bases outside the gene matches: 4. The CDR3 DNA follows: TGTGCCAGCAGTTCGGGACAGGGATTTAACTATGGCTACACCTTC. Translation: CASSSGQGFNYGYTF.

The V call is TRBV28, the J call TRBJ1-2; tentative D call: TRBD1 (6 bases). The V end was cut by 2 bases, the J end by 4 bases, with 11 bases between. The CDR3 is made up of 14 amino acids. Germline CDR1 is MDHEN and CDR2 is SYDVKM. As DNA, the CDR3 is TGTGCCAGCAGTTTACGACAGGCTTTCTATGGCTACACCTTC. Translating it yields CASSLRQAFYGYTF.

The rearrangement links TRBV5-6 to TRBJ2-3; D unclear. CDR3 length: 11 amino acids. The V end lost 4 bases, the J end lost 7 bases, and 7 bases lay between the germline ends. Looked up from germline, CDR1 is SGHDT and CDR2 is YYEEEE. CDR3 in DNA: TGTGCCAGCAGCCTTTCGCATACGCAGTATTTT. Encoded protein: CASSLSHTQYF.

The gene calls are TRBV7-9 and TRBJ1-4; D ambiguous. The V gene's germline CDR1 is SEHNR and CDR2 FQNEAQ (reference sequence). Trimming stripped 2 bases from V and 0 bases from J, with 10 bases between. The CDR3 contains 16 residues. The DNA for the CDR3 is TGTGCCAGCAGCTTACTCTTTGCGTCAACTAATGAAAAACTGTTTTTT. Amino acid sequence: CASSLLFASTNEKLFF.

This chain uses TRBV7-9 with TRBJ1-1, with D maybe TRBD1 (5 bases). Between the trimmed V and J ends, which lost 1 base and 6 bases, there was a span of 21 bases. The CDR3 totals 17 residues. Germline CDR1 and CDR2: SEHNR and FQNEAQ (reference sequence). Here the CDR3 reads CASSLDRLHGGKAEAFF. The CDR3 DNA sequence: TGTGCCAGCAGCTTAGACAGATTGCACGGGGGAAAGGCTGAAGCTTTCTTT.

The gene calls are TRBV27 and TRBJ2-1, with TRBD2 identical over 8 bases. V lost 10 bases and J lost 0; bases outside the gene matches: 20. This CDR3 has 19 residues. The germline V gene has CDR1 MNHEY and CDR2 SMNVEV (reference sequence). In DNA, the CDR3 is TGTGCCACCCTACCACGGAGCGGGGGAGTCGCAAGCTCCTACAATGAGCAGTTCTTC. It is translated as CATLPRSGGVASSYNEQFF.

CDR3 in DNA: TGTGCCAGCAGCTTAGAGAAGTCCCGAGGGAATGAGCAGTTCTTC. Residues: CASSLEKSRGNEQFF. This rearrangement joins TRBV7-2 to TRBJ2-1; tentative D call: TRBD2 (5 bases). CDR3 length: 15 residues. The germline V and J ends were trimmed by 1 base and 7 bases, with 14 bases remaining between them. CDR1 is SGHTA, CDR2 FQGNSA, per germline.

V usage is TRBV27 and J usage is TRBJ2-2; D is unclear. The CDR3 is 14 residues long. Trimming left V 3 bases short and J 1 base short, with 6 bases between. Per the germline V gene, CDR1 is MNHEY and CDR2 is SMNVEV (reference sequence). CDR3 DNA sequence: TGTGCCAGCAGTTTTTACATGAACACCGGGGAGCTGTTTTTT. Protein sequence: CASSFYMNTGELFF.

CDR3 nucleotides: TGTGCCAGCAGCGCTTATTCAGGGTCAACTAATGAAAAACTGTTTTTT. Protein product: CASSAYSGSTNEKLFF. This sequence joins TRBV4-2 and TRBJ1-4, with a tentative D call TRBD1 (5 bases). The CDR3 has 16 amino acids. Germline assignment: CDR1 LGHNA and CDR2 YNFKEQ. Trimming took 5 bases from V and 0 from J, leaving 13 bases between them.

Concerning this clone itself: The final CDR3 position lacks the conserved phenylalanine or tryptophan, pointing to a likely read error. Because the CDR3's place on the DNA is in doubt, the DNA is left out and the CDR3 is given as listed by TCRdb. The rearrangement uses TRBV28 and TRBJ1-2; TRBD1 is the table's D call, not checked against the DNA. Germline V gives CDR1 MDHEN, CDR2 SYDVKM. The CDR3 spans 14 residues, counting both ends. The CDR3 sequence is CASSRSGTEDRPIA.

The chain uses TRBV7-2 and TRBJ1-1; D possibly corresponds to TRBD1 (6 bases). V shed 6 bases and J shed 10 bases, with 15 bases lying between them. Looked up from germline, CDR1 is SGHTA and CDR2 is FQGNSA. The CDR3 has 12 amino acids. The CDR3 region is CASSLISGAAFF. The CDR3 region has the DNA TGTGCCAGCAGTCTAATTTCAGGGGCAGCTTTCTTT.

This clone appeared once. V gene TRBV10-3 combines with J gene TRBJ1-5; D is ambiguous. Germline values: CDR1 ENHRY, CDR2 SYGVKD. The CDR3 is 16 residues long. V gave up 0 bases and J gave up 0 bases, with 9 bases separating them. CDR3 DNA sequence: TGTGCCATCAGTGAGTCTCGGGTTATTAGCAATCAGCCCCAGCATTTT. This gives the protein CAISESRVISNQPQHF.

This rearrangement joins TRBV3-1 (or the pseudogene TRBV3-2) to TRBJ2-1; D ambiguous. V gave up 6 bases and J gave up 2 bases, with 8 bases separating them. The germline V gene has CDR1 LGHDT and CDR2 YNNKEL (reference sequence). CDR3 length equals 13 residues. The CDR3 reads CASSLLAYNEQFF. For the CDR3, the DNA is TGTGCCAGCAGTTTATTAGCCTACAATGAGCAGTTCTTC.

The V gene is TRBV29-1, the J gene TRBJ2-1; possibly TRBD1 or TRBD2 for D (6 bases each). The CDR3 length is 15 residues. CDR1 and CDR2 (germline): SQVTM, ANQGSEA. V was trimmed by 4 bases and J by 2 bases, leaving 15 bases between them. CDR3 in DNA: TGCAGCGTTGCTCGAGGGGGGTACCCCTACAATGAGCAGTTCTTC. The encoded protein is CSVARGGYPYNEQFF.

The gene calls are TRBV9 and TRBJ2-2, with D unclear. Germline V lookup: CDR1 SGDLS, CDR2 YYNGEE. V shed 2 bases and J shed 7 bases, with 12 bases lying between them. This CDR3 has 14 residues. CDR3 sequence: CASSVEPDDGELFF. The CDR3 DNA sequence: TGTGCCAGCAGCGTCGAGCCCGACGACGGGGAGCTGTTTTTT. The variable domain in full, completed from reference TRBV9 and TRBJ2-2, reads DSGVTQTPKHLITATGQRVTLRCSPRSGDLSVYWYQQSLDQGLQFLIQYYNGEERAKGNILERFSAQQFPDLHSELNLSSLELGDSALYFCASSVEPDDGELFFGEGSRLTVL.

The chain employs TRBV5-4 and TRBJ2-1, with 8 bases identical to TRBD1. The length of the CDR3 is 15 residues. V gave up 0 bases and J gave up 2 bases; unmatched junction bases: 1. Germline loops: CDR1 SGHNT, CDR2 YYREEE (reference sequence). The CDR3 here is CASSLEQGAYNEQFF. The CDR3 DNA reads as TGTGCCAGCAGCTTGGAACAGGGGGCCTACAATGAGCAGTTCTTC.

V and J are TRBV5-8 and TRBJ2-7; no reliable D call. CDR3 size: 14 residues. Germline V CDR1 and CDR2: SGHTS, YDEGEE. Trimming removed 0 bases at V and 12 bases at J, with 19 bases between. Written as DNA, the CDR3 is TGTGCCAGCAGCTTGGCCGTGGCAGGTTCTAATAGGTACTTC. It is translated as CASSLAVAGSNRYF. Complete variable domain (other parts from reference TRBV5-8 and TRBJ2-7): EAGVTQSPTHLIKTRGQQATLRCSPISGHTSVYWYQQALGLGLQFLLWYDEGEERNRGNFPPRFSGRQFPNYSSELNVNALELEDSALYLCASSLAVAGSNRYFGPGTRLTVT.

The V gene is TRBV28, the J gene TRBJ1-5; D not certain. The CDR3 runs 12 residues. The germline V and J ends were trimmed by 3 bases and 7 bases, with 7 bases remaining between them. Germline CDR1 and CDR2: MDHEN and SYDVKM. The CDR3 protein is CASSLVDQPQHF. CDR3 nucleotide sequence: TGTGCCAGCAGTTTGGTGGACCAGCCCCAGCATTTT.

CDR3 protein: CASSLGSSNYGYTF. In DNA form, the CDR3 reads TGTGCCAGCAGCTTAGGGTCCTCTAACTATGGCTACACCTTC. The V gene is TRBV7-9, the J gene TRBJ1-2; D gene uncertain. Trimming pared 1 base from V and 0 bases from J, leaving 6 bases between. The germline CDR1 and CDR2 sequences are SEHNR and FQNEAQ (reference sequence). CDR3 length equals 14 residues. Full variable domain (outside the CDR3, taken from reference TRBV7-9 and TRBJ1-2): DTGVSQNPRHKITKRGQNVTFRCDPISEHNRLYWYRQTLGQGPEFLTYFQNEAQLEKSRLLSDRFSAERPKGSFSTLEIQRTEQGDSAMYLCASSLGSSNYGYTFGSGTRLTVV.

The rearrangement links TRBV5-6 to TRBJ1-6, with D tentatively TRBD1 (5 bases). The V gene lost 5 bases and the J gene lost 9 bases, with 12 bases spanning the gap. Germline assignment: CDR1 SGHDT and CDR2 YYEEEE. The CDR3 is 13 residues long. The CDR3 reads CASRRQGGSPLHF. The CDR3 DNA follows: TGTGCCAGCAGACGTCAGGGCGGTTCACCCCTCCACTTT.

This clone showed up just a few times. The J gene is TRBJ1-6, the V gene TRBV7-3, with TRBD1 as a possible D gene (6 bases). From germline, CDR1 is SGHTA and CDR2 FQGTGA. The CDR3 is 15 amino acids. V was pared by 10 bases and J by 2 bases, with 15 bases between. As DNA, the CDR3 is TGTGCCACCATCTCACAGGGAACCTATAATTCACCCCTCCACTTT. This codes for CATISQGTYNSPLHF.